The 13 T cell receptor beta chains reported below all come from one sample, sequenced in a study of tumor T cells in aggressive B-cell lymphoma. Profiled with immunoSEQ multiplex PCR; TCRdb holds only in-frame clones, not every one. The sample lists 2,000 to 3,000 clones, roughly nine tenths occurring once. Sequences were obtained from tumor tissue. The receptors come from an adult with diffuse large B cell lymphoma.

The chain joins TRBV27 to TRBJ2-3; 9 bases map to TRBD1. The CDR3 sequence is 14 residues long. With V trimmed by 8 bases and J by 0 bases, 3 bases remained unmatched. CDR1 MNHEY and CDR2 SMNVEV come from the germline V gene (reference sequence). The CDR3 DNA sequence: TGTGCCAGCGGCGGACAGGGGAGCACAGATACGCAGTATTTT. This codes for CASGGQGSTDTQYF.

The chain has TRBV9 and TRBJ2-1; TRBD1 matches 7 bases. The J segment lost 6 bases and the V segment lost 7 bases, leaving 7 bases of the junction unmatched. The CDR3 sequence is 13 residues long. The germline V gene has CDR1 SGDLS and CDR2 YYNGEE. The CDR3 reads CASSRQGSNEQFF. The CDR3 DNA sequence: TGTGCCAGCTCCCGACAGGGCTCCAATGAGCAGTTCTTC.

The chain's CDR3 is CATRTSPDTQYF. CDR3 DNA: TGTGCCACCCGGACTAGTCCAGATACGCAGTATTTT. This chain connects TRBV10-3 to TRBJ2-3, with 7 bases fitting TRBD2. CDR3 length: 12 amino acids. Germline CDR1 is ENHRY and CDR2 is SYGVKD. Unmatched junction bases numbered 5, after V lost 10 bases and J lost 4 bases.

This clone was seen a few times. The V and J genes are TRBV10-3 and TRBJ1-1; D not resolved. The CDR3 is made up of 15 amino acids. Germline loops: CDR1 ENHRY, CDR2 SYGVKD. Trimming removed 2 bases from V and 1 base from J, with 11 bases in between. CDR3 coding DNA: TGTGCCATCAGTGAGAGGCCCCGGGAGAACACTGAAGCTTTCTTT. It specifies CAISERPRENTEAFF.

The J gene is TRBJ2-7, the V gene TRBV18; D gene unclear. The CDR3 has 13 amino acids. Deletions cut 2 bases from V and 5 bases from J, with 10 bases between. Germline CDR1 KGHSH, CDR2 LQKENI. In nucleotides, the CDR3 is TGTGCCAGCTCACCAACGGCGGCTAACGAGCAGTACGTC. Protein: CASSPTAANEQYV.

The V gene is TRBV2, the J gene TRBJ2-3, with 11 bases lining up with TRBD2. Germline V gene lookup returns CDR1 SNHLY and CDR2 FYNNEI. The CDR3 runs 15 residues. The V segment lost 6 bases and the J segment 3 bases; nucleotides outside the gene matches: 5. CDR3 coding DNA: TGTGCCAGCAGATTAGCGGGGGGGCCAACAGATACGCAGTATTTT. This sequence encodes CASRLAGGPTDTQYF.

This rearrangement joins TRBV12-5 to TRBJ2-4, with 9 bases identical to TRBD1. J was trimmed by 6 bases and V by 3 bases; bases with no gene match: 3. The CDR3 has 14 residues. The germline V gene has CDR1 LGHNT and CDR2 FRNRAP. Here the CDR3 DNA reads TGTGCTAGTGGTTTTGGGACAGGGTTAAACATTCAGTACTTC. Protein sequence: CASGFGTGLNIQYF. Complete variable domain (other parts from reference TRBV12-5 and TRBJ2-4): DARVTQTPRHKVTEMGQEVTMRCQPILGHNTVFWYRQTMMQGLELLAYFRNRAPLDDSGMPKDRFSAEMPDATLATLKIQPSEPRDSAVYFCASGFGTGLNIQYFGAGTRLSVL.

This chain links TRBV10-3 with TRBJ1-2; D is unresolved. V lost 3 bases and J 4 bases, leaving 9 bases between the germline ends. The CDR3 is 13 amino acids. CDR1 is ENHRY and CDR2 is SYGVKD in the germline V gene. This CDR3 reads CAISDPAVYGYTF. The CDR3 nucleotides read TGTGCCATCAGTGACCCTGCGGTCTATGGCTACACCTTC.

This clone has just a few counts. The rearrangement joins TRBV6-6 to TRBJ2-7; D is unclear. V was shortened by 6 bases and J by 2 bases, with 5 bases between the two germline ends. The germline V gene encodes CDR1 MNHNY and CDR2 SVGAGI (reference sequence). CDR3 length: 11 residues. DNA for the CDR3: TGTGCCAGCAGGTCAGCCTACGAGCAGTACTTC. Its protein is CASRSAYEQYF.

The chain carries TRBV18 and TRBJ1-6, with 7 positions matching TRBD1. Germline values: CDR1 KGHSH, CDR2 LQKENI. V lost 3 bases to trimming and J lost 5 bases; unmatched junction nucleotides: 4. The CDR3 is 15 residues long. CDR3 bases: TGTGCCAGCTCACCGTACGGGACAGATAATTCACCCCTCCACTTT. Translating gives CASSPYGTDNSPLHF. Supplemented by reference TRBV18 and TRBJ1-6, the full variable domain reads NAGVMQNPRHLVRRRGQEARLRCSPMKGHSHVYWYRQLPEEGLKFMVYLQKENIIDESGMPKERFSAEFPKEGPSILRIQQVVRGDSAAYFCASSPYGTDNSPLHFGNGTRLTVT.

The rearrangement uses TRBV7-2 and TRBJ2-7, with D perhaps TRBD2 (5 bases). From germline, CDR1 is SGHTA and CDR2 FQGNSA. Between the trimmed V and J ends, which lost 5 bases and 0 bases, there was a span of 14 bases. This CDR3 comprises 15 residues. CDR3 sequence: CASSPQASSSYEQYF. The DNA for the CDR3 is TGTGCCAGCAGCCCCCAAGCTAGCTCCTCCTACGAGCAGTACTTC.

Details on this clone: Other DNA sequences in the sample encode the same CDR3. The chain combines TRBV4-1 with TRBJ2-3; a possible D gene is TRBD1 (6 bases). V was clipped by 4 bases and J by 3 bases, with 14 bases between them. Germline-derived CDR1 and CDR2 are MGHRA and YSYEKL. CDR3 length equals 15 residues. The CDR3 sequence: CASSPESRGTDTQYF. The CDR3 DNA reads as TGCGCCAGCAGCCCCGAGTCTAGGGGGACAGATACGCAGTATTTT.

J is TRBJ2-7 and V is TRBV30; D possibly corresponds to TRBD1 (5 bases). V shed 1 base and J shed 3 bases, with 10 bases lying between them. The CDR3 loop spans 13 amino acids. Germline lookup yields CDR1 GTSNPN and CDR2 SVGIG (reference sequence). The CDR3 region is CAWSGGTDYEQYF. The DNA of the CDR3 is TGTGCCTGGAGTGGGGGCACAGACTACGAGCAGTACTTC.